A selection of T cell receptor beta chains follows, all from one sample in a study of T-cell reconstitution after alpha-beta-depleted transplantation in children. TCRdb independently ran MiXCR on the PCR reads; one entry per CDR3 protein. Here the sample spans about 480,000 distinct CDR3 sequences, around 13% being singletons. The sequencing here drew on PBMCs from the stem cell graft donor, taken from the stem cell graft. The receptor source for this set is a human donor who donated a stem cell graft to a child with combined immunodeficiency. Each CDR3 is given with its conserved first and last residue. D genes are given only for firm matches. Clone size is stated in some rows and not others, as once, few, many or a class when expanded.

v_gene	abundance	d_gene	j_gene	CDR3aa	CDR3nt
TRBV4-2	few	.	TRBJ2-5	CASSHDYRGETQYF	TGTGCCAGCAGCCACGACTATAGAGGGGAGACCCAGTACTTC
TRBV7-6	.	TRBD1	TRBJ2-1	CASSSDRTGDSYNEQFF	TGTGCCAGCAGCTCCGACCGGACAGGGGACTCCTACAATGAGCAGTTCTTC
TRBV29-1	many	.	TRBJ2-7	CSVEGISYEQYF	TGCAGCGTTGAGGGGATCTCCTACGAGCAGTACTTC
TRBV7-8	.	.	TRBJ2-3	CASSLRVGRDTQYF	TGTGCCAGCAGCTTACGGGTGGGAAGAGATACGCAGTATTTT
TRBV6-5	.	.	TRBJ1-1	CASSYRGGTSQRTEAFF	TGTGCCAGCAGTTACAGAGGCGGGACGTCCCAACGAACTGAAGCTTTCTTT
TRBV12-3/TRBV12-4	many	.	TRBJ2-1	CASSFQPLNNEQFF	TGTGCCAGCAGTTTTCAGCCCCTCAACAATGAGCAGTTCTTC
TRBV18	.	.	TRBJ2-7	CASSPQGWGAYEQYF	TGTGCCAGCTCACCCCAGGGCTGGGGGGCCTACGAGCAGTACTTC
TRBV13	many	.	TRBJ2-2	CASSLLGIGELFF	TGTGCCAGCAGCTTATTGGGCATCGGGGAGCTGTTTTTT
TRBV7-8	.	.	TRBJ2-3	CASSLDRVGTDTQYF	TGTGCCAGCAGCCTAGATCGAGTGGGAACAGATACGCAGTATTTT
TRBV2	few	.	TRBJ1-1	CASTASRYLNTEAFF	TGTGCCAGCACGGCATCTCGTTATTTGAACACTGAAGCTTTCTTT